This is a list of T cell receptor beta chains from one sample in a study of cytomegalovirus exposure and HLA in healthy donors. Produced via immunoSEQ multiplex PCR; TCRdb's table is partial and in-frame only. The data show 250,000 to 300,000 clones, with 90% seen just once and 0.37% held by the top ten. Sequencing used PBMCs. These receptors were taken from a woman between 18 and 29 years old in good health and CMV-seronegative. The CDR3 runs from the conserved cysteine through the conserved F or W. D genes are given only for firm matches. Where a row states a size, it is once, few, many or the class of an expanded clone; other rows omit it.

cdr3_aa cdr3_nt v_call d_call clone_size j_call
CASSNRQGMAEAFF TGTGCCAGCAGCAACAGACAGGGGATGGCTGAAGCTTTCTTT TRBV9 TRBD1 - TRBJ1-1
CASSVAGGEAFF TGTGCCAGCAGCGTAGCCGGGGGTGAAGCTTTCTTT TRBV9 - - TRBJ1-1
CARSLVGQEYTEAFF TGTGCCAGAAGCTTGGTGGGGCAGGAATACACTGAAGCTTTCTTT TRBV5-3 - - TRBJ1-1
CASRDPPGQPQHF TGTGCCAGCAGAGACCCACCGGGTCAGCCCCAGCATTTT TRBV2 - - TRBJ1-5
CASSPGSAEAFF TGTGCCAGCAGCCCAGGGTCGGCTGAAGCTTTCTTT TRBV11-3 - once TRBJ1-1
CASSQKQDRATEAFF TGCGCCAGCAGCCAAAAACAGGACAGGGCCACTGAAGCTTTCTTT TRBV4-1 TRBD1 - TRBJ1-1
CAGLSNTGELFF TGTGCCGGGCTATCGAACACCGGGGAGCTGTTTTTT TRBV28 - - TRBJ2-2
CASSSGGSTDTQYF TGTGCCAGCAGTAGCGGGGGAAGCACAGATACGCAGTATTTT TRBV6-4 TRBD2 - TRBJ2-3
CASSLSEQPQHF TGTGCCAGCAGTTTATCGGAGCAGCCCCAGCATTTT TRBV28 - - TRBJ1-5
CASSQGGTGRAFF TGCGCCAGCAGCCAAGGGGGGACAGGGAGGGCTTTCTTT TRBV4-1 TRBD1 - TRBJ1-1
CASSPTVYGYTF TGTGCCAGCAGTCCGACAGTTTATGGCTACACCTTC TRBV28 - - TRBJ1-2
CASSQASTARQPQHF TGCGCCAGCAGCCAAGCTAGCACAGCTAGACAGCCCCAGCATTTT TRBV4-1 - - TRBJ1-5
CASSIAEGMTEAFF TGTGCCAGTAGTATAGCTGAGGGTATGACTGAAGCTTTCTTT TRBV19 - - TRBJ1-1
CASRTTGHEQFF TGTGCCAGCAGGACAACAGGGCACGAGCAGTTCTTC TRBV13 - - TRBJ2-1
CASSYSPSSGNTIYF TGTGCCAGCAGTTACTCTCCCTCCTCTGGAAACACCATATATTTT TRBV6-5 - once TRBJ1-3
CASSVPTSGGADTQYF TGTGCCAGCAGCGTCCCGACTAGCGGGGGGGCAGATACGCAGTATTTT TRBV9 TRBD2 - TRBJ2-3
CAISESERGGGETQYF TGTGCCATCAGTGAGTCGGAGCGGGGGGGCGGCGAGACCCAGTACTTC TRBV10-3 TRBD2 - TRBJ2-5
CASRLLEGAYRGYTF TGTGCCAGCAGACTGTTGGAGGGGGCTTATCGTGGCTACACCTTC TRBV7-2 TRBD1 once TRBJ1-2
CASSLEGQGGTGELFF TGTGCCAGCAGTTTGGAAGGACAGGGGGGGACCGGGGAGCTGTTTTTT TRBV28 TRBD1 - TRBJ2-2
CASSLWGQINQPQHF TGTGCCAGCAGTTTATGGGGCCAGATAAATCAGCCCCAGCATTTT TRBV28 - once TRBJ1-5
CASSQDRLPLYGYTF TGTGCCAGCAGCCAAGACAGGCTCCCTCTTTATGGCTACACCTTC TRBV14 - - TRBJ1-2
CASSRRQGMNTEAFF TGTGCCAGCAGCAGACGACAGGGGATGAACACTGAAGCTTTCTTT TRBV5-4 TRBD1 - TRBJ1-1
CASSLFSAGGWTEAFF TGTGCCAGCAGCTTGTTTTCAGCAGGGGGATGGACTGAAGCTTTCTTT TRBV5-6 TRBD1 - TRBJ1-1
CASFNFRVTNEKLFF TGTGCCAGCTTTAATTTCAGGGTTACTAATGAAAAACTGTTTTTT TRBV6-1 - - TRBJ1-4
CASSSDRFNSPLHF TGTGCCAGCAGCTCGGACAGGTTTAATTCACCCCTCCACTTT TRBV11-2 TRBD1 - TRBJ1-6
CASSLYNGNTGELFF TGCGCCAGCAGCTTGTATAACGGGAACACCGGGGAGCTGTTTTTT TRBV5-1 - - TRBJ2-2
CASSQDLLADTYEQYF TGCGCCAGCAGCCAAGATCTGCTAGCGGACACATACGAGCAGTACTTC TRBV4-3 TRBD2 - TRBJ2-7
CASSSTGDGELFF TGTGCCAGCAGCAGCACAGGGGACGGGGAGCTGTTTTTT TRBV7-6 TRBD1 - TRBJ2-2
CASSLSSGYGYTF TGTGCCAGCAGTTTATCGAGCGGGTATGGCTACACCTTC TRBV27 - - TRBJ1-2
CSSESGQETQYF TGCAGCTCAGAATCGGGTCAAGAGACCCAGTACTTC TRBV29-1 - - TRBJ2-5
CASSFRGSPYGYTF TGTGCCAGCAGTTTTCGAGGGAGCCCCTATGGCTACACCTTC TRBV28 - - TRBJ1-2
CASSQVMTSGGEFF TGCGCCAGCAGCCAAGTTATGACTAGCGGGGGGGAGTTCTTC TRBV4-1 TRBD2 - TRBJ2-1